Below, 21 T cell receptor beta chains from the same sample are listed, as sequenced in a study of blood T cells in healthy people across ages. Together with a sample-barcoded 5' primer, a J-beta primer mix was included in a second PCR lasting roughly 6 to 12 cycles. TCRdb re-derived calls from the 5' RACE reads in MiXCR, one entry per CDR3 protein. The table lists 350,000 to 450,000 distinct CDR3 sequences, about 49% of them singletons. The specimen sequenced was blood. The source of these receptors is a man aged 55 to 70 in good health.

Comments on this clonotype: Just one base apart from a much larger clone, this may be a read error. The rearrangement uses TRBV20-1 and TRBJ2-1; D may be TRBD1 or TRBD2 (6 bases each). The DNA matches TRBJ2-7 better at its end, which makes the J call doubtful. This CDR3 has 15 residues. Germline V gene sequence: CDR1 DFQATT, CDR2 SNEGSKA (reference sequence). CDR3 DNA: TGCAGTGCTTTCCACAGGGAGGTGTCCTACAATGAGCAGTACTTC. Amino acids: CSAFHREVSYNEQYF.

The CDR3 region is CASSGGSAQYF. DNA for the CDR3: TGTGCCAGCAGTGGGGGGTCGGCCCAGTACTTC. The chain has TRBV6-1 and TRBJ2-5; D may correspond to TRBD1 or TRBD2 (5 bases each). The CDR3 covers 11 residues. Germline CDR1 reads MNHNS; CDR2 reads SASEGT. Trimming pared 4 bases from V and 9 bases from J, leaving 9 bases between.

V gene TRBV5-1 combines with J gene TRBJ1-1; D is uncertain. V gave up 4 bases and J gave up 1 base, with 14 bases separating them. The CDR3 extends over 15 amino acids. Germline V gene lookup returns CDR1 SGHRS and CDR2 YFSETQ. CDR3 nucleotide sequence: TGCGCCAGCAGCCCAGGAGCCCTCGCGAACACTGAAGCTTTCTTT. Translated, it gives CASSPGALANTEAFF. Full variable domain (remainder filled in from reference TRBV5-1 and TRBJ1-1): KAGVTQTPRYLIKTRGQQVTLSCSPISGHRSVSWYQQTPGQGLQFLFEYFSETQRNKGNFPGRFSGRQFSNSRSEMNVSTLELGDSALYLCASSPGALANTEAFFGQGTRLTVV.

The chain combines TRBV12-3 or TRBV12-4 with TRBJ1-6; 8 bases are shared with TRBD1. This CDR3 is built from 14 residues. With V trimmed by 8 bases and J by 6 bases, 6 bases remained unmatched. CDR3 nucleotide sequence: TGTGCCAGCGGACCGGGACAGGTTAATTCACCCCTCCACTTT. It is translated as CASGPGQVNSPLHF.

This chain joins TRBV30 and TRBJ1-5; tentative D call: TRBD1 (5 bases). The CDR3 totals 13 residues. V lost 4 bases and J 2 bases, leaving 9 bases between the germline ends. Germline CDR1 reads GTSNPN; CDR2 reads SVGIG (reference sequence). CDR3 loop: CAWTLGGNQPQHF. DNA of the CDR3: TGTGCCTGGACCTTGGGGGGCAATCAGCCCCAGCATTTT.

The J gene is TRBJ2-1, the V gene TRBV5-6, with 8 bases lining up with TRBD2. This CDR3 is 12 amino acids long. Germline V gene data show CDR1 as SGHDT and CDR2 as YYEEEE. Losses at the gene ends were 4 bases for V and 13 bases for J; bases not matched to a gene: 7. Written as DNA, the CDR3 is TGTGCCAGCAGCCTCTCCGGGACTAGACAGTTCTTC. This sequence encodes CASSLSGTRQFF.

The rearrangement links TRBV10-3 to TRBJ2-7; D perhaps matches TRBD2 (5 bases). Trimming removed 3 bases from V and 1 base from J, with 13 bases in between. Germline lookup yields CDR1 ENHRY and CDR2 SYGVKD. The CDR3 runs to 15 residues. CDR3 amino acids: CAISDGRLQSYEQYF. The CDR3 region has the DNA TGTGCCATCAGTGATGGGAGACTACAGTCCTACGAGCAGTACTTC.

Here the CDR3 DNA reads TGTGCCAGCAGTTTAGCCCTCTGGCTGACAGGGAACTACGAGCAGTACTTC. Its translation: CASSLALWLTGNYEQYF. The chain combines TRBV12-3 or TRBV12-4 with TRBJ2-5; TRBD1 matches at 7 bases. The J call may be faulty, since TRBJ2-7 better matches the DNA end. The length of the CDR3 is 17 residues.

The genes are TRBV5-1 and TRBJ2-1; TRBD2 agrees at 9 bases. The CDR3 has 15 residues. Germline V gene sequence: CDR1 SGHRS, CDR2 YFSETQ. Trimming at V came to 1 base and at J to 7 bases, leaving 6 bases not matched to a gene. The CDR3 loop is CASSLTAGLANEQFF. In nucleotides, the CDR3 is TGCGCCAGCAGCTTGACCGCGGGACTAGCAAATGAGCAGTTCTTC. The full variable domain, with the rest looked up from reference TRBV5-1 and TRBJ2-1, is KAGVTQTPRYLIKTRGQQVTLSCSPISGHRSVSWYQQTPGQGLQFLFEYFSETQRNKGNFPGRFSGRQFSNSRSEMNVSTLELGDSALYLCASSLTAGLANEQFFGPGTRLTVL.

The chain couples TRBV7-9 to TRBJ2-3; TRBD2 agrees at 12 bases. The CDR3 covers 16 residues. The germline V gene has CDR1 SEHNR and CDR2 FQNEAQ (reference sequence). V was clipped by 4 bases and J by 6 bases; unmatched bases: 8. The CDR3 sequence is CASSWQTSGSGDTQYF. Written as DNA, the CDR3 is TGTGCCAGCAGCTGGCAGACTAGCGGGAGCGGCGATACGCAGTATTTT.

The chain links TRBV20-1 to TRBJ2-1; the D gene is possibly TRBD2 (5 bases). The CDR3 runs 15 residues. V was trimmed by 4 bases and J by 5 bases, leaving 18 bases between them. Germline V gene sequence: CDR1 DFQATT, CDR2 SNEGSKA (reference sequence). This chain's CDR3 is CSAKTHFGRDNEQFF. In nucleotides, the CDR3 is TGCAGTGCTAAGACCCACTTTGGGAGAGACAATGAGCAGTTCTTC.

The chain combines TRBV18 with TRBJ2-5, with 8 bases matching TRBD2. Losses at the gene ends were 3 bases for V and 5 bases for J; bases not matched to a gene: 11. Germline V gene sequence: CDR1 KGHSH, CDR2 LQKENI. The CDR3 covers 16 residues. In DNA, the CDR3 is TGTGCCAGCTCACCGTCAAGCGGGAGACGTCCGGAGACCCAGTACTTC. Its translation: CASSPSSGRRPETQYF.

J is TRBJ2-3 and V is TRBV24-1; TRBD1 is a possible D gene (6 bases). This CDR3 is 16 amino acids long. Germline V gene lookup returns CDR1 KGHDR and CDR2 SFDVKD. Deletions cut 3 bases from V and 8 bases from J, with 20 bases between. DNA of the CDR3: TGTGCCACCAGTGATCCTGGACAGCCATCAACTGCTACGCAGTATTTT. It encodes CATSDPGQPSTATQYF.

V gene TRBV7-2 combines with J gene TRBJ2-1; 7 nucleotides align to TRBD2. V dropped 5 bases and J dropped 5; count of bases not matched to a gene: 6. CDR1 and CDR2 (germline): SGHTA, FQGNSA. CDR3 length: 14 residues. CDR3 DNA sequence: TGTGCCAGCAGCCCTAGCGGTTCTAACAATGAGCAGTTCTTC. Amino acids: CASSPSGSNNEQFF. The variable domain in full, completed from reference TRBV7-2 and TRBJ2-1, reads GAGVSQSPSNKVTEKGKDVELRCDPISGHTALYWYRQSLGQGLEFLIYFQGNSAPDKSGLPSDRFSAERTGGSVSTLTIQRTQQEDSAVYLCASSPSGSNNEQFFGPGTRLTVL.

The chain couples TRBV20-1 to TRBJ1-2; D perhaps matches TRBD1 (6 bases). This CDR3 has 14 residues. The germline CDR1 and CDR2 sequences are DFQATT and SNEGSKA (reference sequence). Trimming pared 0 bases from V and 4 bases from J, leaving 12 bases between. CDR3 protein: CSARDRGTSYGYTF. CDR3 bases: TGCAGTGCTAGAGATAGAGGGACATCCTATGGCTACACCTTC.

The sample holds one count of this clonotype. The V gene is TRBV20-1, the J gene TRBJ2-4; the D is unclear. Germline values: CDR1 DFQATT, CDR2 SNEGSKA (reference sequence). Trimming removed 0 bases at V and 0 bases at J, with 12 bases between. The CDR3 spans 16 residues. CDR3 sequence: CSARDAVDLAKNIQYF. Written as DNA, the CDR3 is TGCAGTGCTAGAGATGCGGTAGATCTAGCCAAAAACATTCAGTACTTC.

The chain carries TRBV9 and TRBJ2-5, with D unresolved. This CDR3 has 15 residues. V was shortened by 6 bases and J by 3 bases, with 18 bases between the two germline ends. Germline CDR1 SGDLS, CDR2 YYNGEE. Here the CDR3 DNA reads TGTGCCAGCACGAGAGGTTCCGGATCGAAAGAGACCCAGTACTTC. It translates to CASTRGSGSKETQYF.

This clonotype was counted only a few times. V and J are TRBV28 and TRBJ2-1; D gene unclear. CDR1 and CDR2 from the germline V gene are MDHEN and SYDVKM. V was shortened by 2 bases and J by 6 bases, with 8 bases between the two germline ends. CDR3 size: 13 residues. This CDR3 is CASSLSTTNEQFF. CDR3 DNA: TGTGCCAGCAGTTTAAGTACTACCAATGAGCAGTTCTTC.

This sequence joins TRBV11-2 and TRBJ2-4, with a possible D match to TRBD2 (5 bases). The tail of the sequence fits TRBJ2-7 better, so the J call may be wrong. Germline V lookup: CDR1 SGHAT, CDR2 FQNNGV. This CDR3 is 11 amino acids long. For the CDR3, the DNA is TGTGCCAGCACCCACAGCGGCGAGCAGTACTTC. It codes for CASTHSGEQYF.

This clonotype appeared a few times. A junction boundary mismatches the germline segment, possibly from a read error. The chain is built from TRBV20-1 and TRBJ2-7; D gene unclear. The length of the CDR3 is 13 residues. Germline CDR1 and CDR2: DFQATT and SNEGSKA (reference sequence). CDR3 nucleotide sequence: TGCAGTCCTAGAGATATGCAGACCTACGAGCAGTACTTC. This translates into CSPRDMQTYEQYF.

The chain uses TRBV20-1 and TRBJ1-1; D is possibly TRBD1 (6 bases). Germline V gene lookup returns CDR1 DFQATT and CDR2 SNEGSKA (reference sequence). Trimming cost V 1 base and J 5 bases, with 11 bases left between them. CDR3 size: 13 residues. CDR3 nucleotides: TGCAGTGCTAGAGGGATACAGGGAACTGAAGCTTTCTTT. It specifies CSARGIQGTEAFF.